Listed here is a single T cell receptor beta chain. Deletions cut 6 bases from V and 13 bases from J, with 12 bases between. This CDR3 region has 10 residues. Germline-derived CDR1 and CDR2 are SNHLY and FYNNEI. The sample belongs to a study of blood T cell repertoires in COVID-19. In the study overall: Nucleic acid was either cDNA or gDNA, and it came from T cells, B-cell-depleted T cells, or PBMCs.

Authors' processing steps: The authors estimated nucleated cell counts from reference gene primer amplification. Measured with immunoSEQ multiplex PCR; TCRdb has only the in-frame clones, and not every one. V and J calls and clone size are those listed in that table; D and trimming were worked out from the DNA. The table includes just under 100,000 clones, 86% detected once. This TCR came from an older woman in a cohort sampled during active or convalescent COVID-19. The sample comprised peripheral blood. This sequence joins TRBV2 and TRBJ1-1; no reliable D call. The CDR3 DNA reads as TGTGCCAGCAGAATATTGAGTGTTTTCTTT. This translates into CASRILSVFF.